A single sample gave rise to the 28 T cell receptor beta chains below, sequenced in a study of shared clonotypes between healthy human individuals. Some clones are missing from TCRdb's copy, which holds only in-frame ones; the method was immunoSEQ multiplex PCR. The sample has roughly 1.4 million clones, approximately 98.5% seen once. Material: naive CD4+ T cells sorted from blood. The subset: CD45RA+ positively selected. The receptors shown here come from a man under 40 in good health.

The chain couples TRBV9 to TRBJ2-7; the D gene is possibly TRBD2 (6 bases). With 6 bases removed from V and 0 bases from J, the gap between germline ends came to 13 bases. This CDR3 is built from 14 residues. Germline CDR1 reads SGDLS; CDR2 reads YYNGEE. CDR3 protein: CASTKGGDSYEQYF. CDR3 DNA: TGTGCCAGCACCAAAGGAGGGGACTCCTACGAGCAGTACTTC.

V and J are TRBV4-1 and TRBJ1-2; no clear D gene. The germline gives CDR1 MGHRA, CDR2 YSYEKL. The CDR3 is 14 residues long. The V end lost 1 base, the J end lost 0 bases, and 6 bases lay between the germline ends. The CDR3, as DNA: TGCGCCAGCAGCCAAGGCAGGACTAACTATGGCTACACCTTC. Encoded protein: CASSQGRTNYGYTF.

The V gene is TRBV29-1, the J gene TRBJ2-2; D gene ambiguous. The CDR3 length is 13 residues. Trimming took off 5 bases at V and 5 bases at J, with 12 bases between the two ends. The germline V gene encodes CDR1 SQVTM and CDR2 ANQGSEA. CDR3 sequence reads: CSVWWVITGELFF. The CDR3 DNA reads TGCAGCGTTTGGTGGGTAATAACCGGGGAGCTGTTTTTT.

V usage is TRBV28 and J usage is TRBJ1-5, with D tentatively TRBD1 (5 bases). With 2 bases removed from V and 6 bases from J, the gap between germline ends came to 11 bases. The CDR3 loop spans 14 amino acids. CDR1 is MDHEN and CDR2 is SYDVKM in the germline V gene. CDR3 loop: CASSLAGGTQPQHF. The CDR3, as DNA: TGTGCCAGCAGTTTAGCGGGGGGGACTCAGCCCCAGCATTTT.

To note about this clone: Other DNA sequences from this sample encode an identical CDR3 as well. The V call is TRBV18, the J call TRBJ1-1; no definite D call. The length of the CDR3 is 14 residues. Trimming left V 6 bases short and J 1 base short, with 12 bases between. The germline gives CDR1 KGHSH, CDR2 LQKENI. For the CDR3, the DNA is TGTGCCAGCTCCCCAATAACAGCGAACACTGAAGCTTTCTTT. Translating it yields CASSPITANTEAFF.

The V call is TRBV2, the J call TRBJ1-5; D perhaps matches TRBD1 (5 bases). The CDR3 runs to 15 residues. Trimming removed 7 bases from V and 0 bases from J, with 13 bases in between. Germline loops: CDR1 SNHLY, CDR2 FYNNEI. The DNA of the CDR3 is TGTGCCAGCATCAGAGACAGTTATAGCAATCAGCCCCAGCATTTT. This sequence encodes CASIRDSYSNQPQHF.

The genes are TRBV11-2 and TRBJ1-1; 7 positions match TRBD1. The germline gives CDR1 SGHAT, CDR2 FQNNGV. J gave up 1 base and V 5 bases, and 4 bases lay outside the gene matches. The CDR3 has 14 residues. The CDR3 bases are TGTGCCAGCAGCACCAGACAGGGGAACACTGAAGCTTTCTTT. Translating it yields CASSTRQGNTEAFF.

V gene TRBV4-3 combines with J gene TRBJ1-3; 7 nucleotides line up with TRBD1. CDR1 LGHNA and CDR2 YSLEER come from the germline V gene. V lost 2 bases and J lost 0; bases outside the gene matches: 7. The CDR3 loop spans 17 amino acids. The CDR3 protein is CASSQTGQIYSGNTIYF. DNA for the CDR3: TGCGCCAGCAGCCAAACGGGACAGATCTACTCTGGAAACACCATATATTTT.

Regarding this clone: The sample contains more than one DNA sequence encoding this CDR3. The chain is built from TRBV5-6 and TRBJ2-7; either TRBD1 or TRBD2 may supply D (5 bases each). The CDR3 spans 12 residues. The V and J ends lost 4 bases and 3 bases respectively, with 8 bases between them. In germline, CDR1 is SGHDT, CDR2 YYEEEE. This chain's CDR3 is CASSLGDYEQYF. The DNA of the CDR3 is TGTGCCAGCAGCCTGGGGGACTACGAGCAGTACTTC.

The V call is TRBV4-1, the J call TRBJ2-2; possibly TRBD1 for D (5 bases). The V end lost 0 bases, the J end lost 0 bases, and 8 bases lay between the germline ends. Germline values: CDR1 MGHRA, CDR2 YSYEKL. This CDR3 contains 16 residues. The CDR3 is CASSQDLTANTGELFF. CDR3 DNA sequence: TGCGCCAGCAGCCAAGACCTGACAGCGAACACCGGGGAGCTGTTTTTT.

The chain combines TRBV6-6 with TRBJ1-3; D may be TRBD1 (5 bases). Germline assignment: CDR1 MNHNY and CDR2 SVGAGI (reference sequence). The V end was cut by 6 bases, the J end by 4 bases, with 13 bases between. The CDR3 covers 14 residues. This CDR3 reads CASRPQVTGNTIYF. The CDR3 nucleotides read TGTGCCAGCAGACCACAGGTCACGGGAAACACCATATATTTT.

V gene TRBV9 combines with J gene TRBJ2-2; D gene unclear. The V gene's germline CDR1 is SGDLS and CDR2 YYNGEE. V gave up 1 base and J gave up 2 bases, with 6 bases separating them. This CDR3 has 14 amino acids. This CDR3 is CASSVFDNTGELFF. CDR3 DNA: TGTGCCAGCAGCGTATTCGATAACACCGGGGAGCTGTTTTTT.

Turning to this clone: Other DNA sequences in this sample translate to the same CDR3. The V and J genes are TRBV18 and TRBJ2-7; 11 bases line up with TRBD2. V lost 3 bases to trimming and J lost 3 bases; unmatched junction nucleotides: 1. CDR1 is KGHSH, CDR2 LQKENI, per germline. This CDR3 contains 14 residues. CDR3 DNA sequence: TGTGCCAGCTCACCCACTAGCGGGAGCTACGAGCAGTACTTC. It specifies CASSPTSGSYEQYF.

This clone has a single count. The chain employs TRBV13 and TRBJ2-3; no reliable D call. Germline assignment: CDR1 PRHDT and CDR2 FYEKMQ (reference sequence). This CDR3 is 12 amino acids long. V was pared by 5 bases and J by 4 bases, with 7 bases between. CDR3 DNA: TGTGCCAGCAGCCTCCATTCAGATACGCAGTATTTT. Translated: CASSLHSDTQYF. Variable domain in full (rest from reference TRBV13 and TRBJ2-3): AAGVIQSPRHLIKEKRETATLKCYPIPRHDTVYWYQQGPGQDPQFLISFYEKMQSDKGSIPDRFSAQQFSDYHSELNMSSLELGDSALYFCASSLHSDTQYFGPGTRLTVL.

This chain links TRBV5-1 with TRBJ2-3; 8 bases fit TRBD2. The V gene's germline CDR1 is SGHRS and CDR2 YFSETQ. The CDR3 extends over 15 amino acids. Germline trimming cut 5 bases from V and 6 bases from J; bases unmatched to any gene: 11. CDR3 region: CASRLLAAAADTQYF. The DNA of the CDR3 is TGCGCCAGCAGACTACTAGCGGCTGCTGCGGATACGCAGTATTTT.

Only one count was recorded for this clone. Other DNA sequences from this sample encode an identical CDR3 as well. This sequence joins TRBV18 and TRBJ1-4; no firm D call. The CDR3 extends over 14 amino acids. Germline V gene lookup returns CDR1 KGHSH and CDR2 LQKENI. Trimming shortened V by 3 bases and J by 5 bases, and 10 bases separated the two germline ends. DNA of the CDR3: TGTGCCAGCTCACCGGCGACGGGAAATGAAAAACTGTTTTTT. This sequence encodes CASSPATGNEKLFF.

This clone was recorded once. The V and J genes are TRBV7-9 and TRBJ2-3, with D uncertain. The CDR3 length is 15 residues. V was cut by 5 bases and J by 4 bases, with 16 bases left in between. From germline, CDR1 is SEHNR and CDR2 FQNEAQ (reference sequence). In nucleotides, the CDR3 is TGTGCCAGCAGCCAACAATCGGCGGTTGCAGATACGCAGTATTTT. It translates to CASSQQSAVADTQYF.

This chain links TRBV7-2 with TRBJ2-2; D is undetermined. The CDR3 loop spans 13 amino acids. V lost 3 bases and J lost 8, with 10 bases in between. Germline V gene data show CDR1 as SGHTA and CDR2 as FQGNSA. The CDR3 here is CASSFEPPGELFF. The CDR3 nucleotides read TGTGCCAGCAGCTTCGAGCCGCCTGGGGAGCTGTTTTTT.

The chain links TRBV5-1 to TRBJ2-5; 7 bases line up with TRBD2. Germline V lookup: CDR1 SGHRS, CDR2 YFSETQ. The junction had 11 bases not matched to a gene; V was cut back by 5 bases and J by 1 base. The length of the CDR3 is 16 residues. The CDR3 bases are TGCGCCAGCAGGTTAAGCGGGGTGGGGCGCCAAGAGACCCAGTACTTC. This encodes CASRLSGVGRQETQYF.

Written as DNA, the CDR3 is TGTGCCAGCAGCGTAGATCTAGCGGGAGCGGTCAAAGATACGCAGTATTTT. Residues: CASSVDLAGAVKDTQYF. This chain connects TRBV9 to TRBJ2-3, with TRBD2 matching 10 bases. This CDR3 spans 17 amino acids. Looked up from germline, CDR1 is SGDLS and CDR2 is YYNGEE. V was pared by 0 bases and J by 5 bases, with 9 bases of the junction left unmatched.

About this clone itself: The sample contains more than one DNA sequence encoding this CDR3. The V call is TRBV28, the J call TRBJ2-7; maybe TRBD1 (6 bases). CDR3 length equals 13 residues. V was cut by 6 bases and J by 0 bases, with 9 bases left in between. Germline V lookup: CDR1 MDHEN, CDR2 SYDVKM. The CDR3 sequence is CASRGGSSYEQYF. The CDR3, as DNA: TGTGCCAGCAGAGGGGGATCCTCCTACGAGCAGTACTTC. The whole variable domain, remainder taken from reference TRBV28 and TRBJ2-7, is DVKVTQSSRYLVKRTGEKVFLECVQDMDHENMFWYRQDPGLGLRLIYFSYDVKMKEKGDIPEGYSVSREKKERFSLILESASTNQTSMYLCASRGGSSYEQYFGPGTRLTVT.

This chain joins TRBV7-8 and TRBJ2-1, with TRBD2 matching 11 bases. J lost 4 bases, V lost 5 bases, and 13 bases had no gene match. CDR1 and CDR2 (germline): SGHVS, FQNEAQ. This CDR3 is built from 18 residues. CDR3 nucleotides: TGTGCCAGCAGCGCTAAGCTCGGGACTAGCGGATTATACAATGAGCAGTTCTTC. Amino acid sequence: CASSAKLGTSGLYNEQFF.

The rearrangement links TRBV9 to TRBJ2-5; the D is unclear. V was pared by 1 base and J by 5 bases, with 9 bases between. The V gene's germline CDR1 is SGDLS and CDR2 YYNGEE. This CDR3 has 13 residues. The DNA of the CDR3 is TGTGCCAGCAGCGTAACAGTGGGGGAGACCCAGTACTTC. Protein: CASSVTVGETQYF.

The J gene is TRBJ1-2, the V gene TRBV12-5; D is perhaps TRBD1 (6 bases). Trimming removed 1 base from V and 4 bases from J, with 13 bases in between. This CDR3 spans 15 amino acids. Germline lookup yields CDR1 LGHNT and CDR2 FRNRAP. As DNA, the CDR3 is TGTGCTAGTGGTTTGGAACCAACAGGGATCTATGGCTACACCTTC. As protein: CASGLEPTGIYGYTF.

CDR3 DNA: TGTGCCAGCAGCCCCGGGGGTAGCGGGAGTCCTTTCTACGAGCAGTACTTC. It translates to CASSPGGSGSPFYEQYF. The chain combines TRBV4-2 with TRBJ2-7; 9 nucleotides agree with TRBD2. V dropped 4 bases and J dropped 3; count of bases not matched to a gene: 13. The CDR3 has 17 amino acids. Germline V CDR1 and CDR2: LGHNA, YNFKEQ.

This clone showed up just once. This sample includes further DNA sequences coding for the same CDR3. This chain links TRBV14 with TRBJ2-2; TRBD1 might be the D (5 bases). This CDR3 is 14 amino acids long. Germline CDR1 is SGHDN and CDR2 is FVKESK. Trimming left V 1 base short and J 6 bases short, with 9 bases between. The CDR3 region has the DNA TGTGCCAGCAGCCAAGTTAGGGGCTCCGGGGAGCTGTTTTTT. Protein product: CASSQVRGSGELFF.

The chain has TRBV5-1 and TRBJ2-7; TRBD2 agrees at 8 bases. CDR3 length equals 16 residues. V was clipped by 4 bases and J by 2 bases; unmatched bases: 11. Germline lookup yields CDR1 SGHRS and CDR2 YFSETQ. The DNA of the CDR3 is TGCGCCAGCAGCGACGCCGAGCGGGAGATCACCTACGAGCAGTACTTC. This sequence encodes CASSDAEREITYEQYF.

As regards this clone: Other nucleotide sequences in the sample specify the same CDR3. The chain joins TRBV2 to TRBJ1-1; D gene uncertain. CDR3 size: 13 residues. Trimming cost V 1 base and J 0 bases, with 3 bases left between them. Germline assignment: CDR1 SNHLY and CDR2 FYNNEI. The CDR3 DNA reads TGTGCCAGCAGTGAAGGGGTGAACACTGAAGCTTTCTTT. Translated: CASSEGVNTEAFF.